A selection of T cell receptor beta chains follows, all from one sample in a study of blood T cell repertoires in COVID-19. Method: immunoSEQ multiplex PCR; TCRdb's copy keeps in-frame clones and lacks some. Of 250,000 to 400,000 clones listed, roughly 90% are singletons. The sample taken for sequencing was peripheral blood. These receptors came from a woman aged 30 to 39 with COVID-19, enrolled during active disease. CDR3s include the opening cysteine and the closing phenylalanine or tryptophan. Fields, in order: V gene, J gene, clone size, CDR3 length, D gene, CDR3 DNA, CDR3 protein. A D gene is named only where the DNA matches it firmly. Not all rows give a size; the values are once, few, many and, for expanded clones, a class.

TRBV29-1	TRBJ1-1	NA	14	NA	TGCAGCGTCCTAAAAACCGGGCAGGACACCGAAGCTTTCTTT	CSVLKTGQDTEAFF
TRBV7-9	TRBJ1-1	once	14	NA	TGTGCCAGCAGCTTAGTCCCAGGGAACACTGAAGCTTTCTTT	CASSLVPGNTEAFF
TRBV5-6	TRBJ1-2	NA	15	NA	TGTGCCAGCAGCTTGGGCCGGGGGATGACCTATGGCTACACCTTC	CASSLGRGMTYGYTF
TRBV28	TRBJ1-3	NA	15	NA	TGTGCCAGCAGTTTGGGACTGAACTCTGGAAACACCATATATTTT	CASSLGLNSGNTIYF
TRBV24-1	TRBJ1-5	NA	16	TRBD1	TGTGCCACCAGGGGGCGGGGACAGCCAAGCAATCAGCCCCAGCATTTT	CATRGRGQPSNQPQHF
TRBV9	TRBJ1-1	NA	18	TRBD1	TGTGCCAGCAGCGATCCCATCCCGGACAGGGCGTGCTACACTGAAGCTTTCTTT	CASSDPIPDRACYTEAFF
TRBV28	TRBJ2-2	NA	15	NA	TGTGCCAGCAGTGAGACTAGGGTTAACACCGGGGAGCTGTTTTTT	CASSETRVNTGELFF
TRBV3-1/TRBV3-2	TRBJ2-4	NA	16	TRBD2	TGTGCCAGCAGCCGGACTAGCGGGAGAAGTGGAAACATTCAGTACTTC	CASSRTSGRSGNIQYF
TRBV6-6	TRBJ2-1	NA	15	NA	TGTGCCAGCAGTTACTCGGACTCCCTAGCTGATGAGCAGTTCTTC	CASSYSDSLADEQFF
TRBV5-1	TRBJ1-1	NA	13	NA	TGCGCCAGCAGCTCCCTCGGGGGCACTGAAGCTTTCTTT	CASSSLGGTEAFF
TRBV28	TRBJ1-4	few	14	TRBD1	TGTGCCAGCAGAACAGGGGGCCTTGGAGAAAAACTGTTTTTT	CASRTGGLGEKLFF
TRBV7-8	TRBJ2-7	once	14	TRBD2	TGTGCCAGCAGCGCTCCGGGACTAGGGTACGAGCAGTACTTC	CASSAPGLGYEQYF
TRBV15	TRBJ1-4	NA	15	NA	TGTGCCACCAGTCCAGATAAACAGGGAAGTGAAAAACTGTTTTTT	CATSPDKQGSEKLFF
TRBV28	TRBJ1-2	NA	18	NA	TGTGCCAGCAGTTCCCCTGTTTTCATACGAGAAACTAACTATGGCTACACCTTC	CASSSPVFIRETNYGYTF
TRBV27	TRBJ1-2	NA	16	TRBD1	TGTGCCAGCAGGCCTATACGGGACAGGGAGGACTATGGCTACACCTTC	CASRPIRDREDYGYTF
TRBV5-1	TRBJ1-3	NA	15	TRBD1	TGCGCCAGCAGCACCTCCGGGACAGAAGGAAACACCATATATTTT	CASSTSGTEGNTIYF
TRBV11-1	TRBJ2-7	NA	16	TRBD2	TGTGCCAGCAGCCCGGGACTAGCGGGAGTCTTTTACGAGCAGTACTTC	CASSPGLAGVFYEQYF